This T cell receptor (beta chain) emerged from a study of lymphopenia after photon versus proton radiotherapy. This clone turned up a few times. Its antigen is undetermined. General observations from the study: Proton therapy kept repertoires fairly stable, unlike photons, which gained effector/memory cells. Authors raise, but do not show, better survival with proton therapy. Oligoclonal CD8+ Temra expansion after nadir drove photon patients' diversity drop.

Produced via immunoSEQ multiplex PCR; TCRdb's table is partial and in-frame only. The table records 35,000 to 45,000 clones, about 83% of them present only once. Germline V CDR1 and CDR2: SGHTA, FQGNSA. This CDR3 comprises 15 residues. V was shortened by 2 bases and J by 0 bases, with 10 bases between the two germline ends. This receptor was identified in a woman aged 70-85 years with pancreatic cancer. The rearrangement uses TRBV7-2 and TRBJ2-5, with D perhaps TRBD1 (5 bases). This specimen consisted of peripheral blood, obtained from a patient treated with proton-based radiotherapy. CDR3 region: CASSLWGWDQETQYF. The CDR3 coding sequence is TGTGCCAGCAGCTTATGGGGCTGGGACCAAGAGACCCAGTACTTC.